This entry describes one TCR beta chain. During active infection, Seattle patients enrolled and were then monitored through disease. These data are taken from a study of blood T cell repertoires in COVID-19. Looking at the study overall: Samples came from the United States, Italy and Spain, spanning acute and convalescent COVID-19. Sources were T cells, B-cell-depleted T cells, or PBMCs; the material itself was cDNA or gDNA.

Germline V gives CDR1 MNHEY, CDR2 SVGAGI. J gave up 5 bases and V 6 bases, and 6 bases lay outside the gene matches. The CDR3 is 15 amino acids. In the study's own analysis: The assay estimated nucleated cells by amplifying reference gene primers. Sequencing used immunoSEQ multiplex PCR; TCRdb keeps in-frame clones, though not all of them. That table gives V, J and clone size, and the DNA gave D and trimming. The repertoire holds approximately 58,000 clones, with 81% as singletons. This clonotype was sampled from a man in his sixties with COVID-19, enrolled during active disease. This chain connects TRBV6-5 to TRBJ1-5, with 11 bases lining up with TRBD1. The sample comprised peripheral blood. DNA of the CDR3: TGTGCCAGCAGCTGGACAGGGGGCTTCGATCAGCCCCAGCATTTT. It translates to CASSWTGGFDQPQHF.